This T cell receptor (beta chain) was recovered during a study of memory CD4+ T cells and cytomegalovirus serostatus (dated by TCRdb to the late 2010s). Notes on the research overall: The cohort comprised 33 healthy Belgian adults, 9 CMV seropositive and roughly 24 CMV seronegative. To replicate a published TCR-based CMV serostatus classifier, the study sequenced CD4+ memory TCRbeta repertoires from a Belgian cohort whose cytomegalovirus serostatus was known.

The germline V gene sets CDR1 to MDHEN and CDR2 to SYDVKM. Including the terminal cysteine and phenylalanine, the CDR3 comprises 13 residues. Only the CDR3 region is kept as DNA, spanning 39 bases read in frame from base 1. V drops 5 bases and J drops 1 base, leaving 8 bases in between. Turning to this clone: Its specific antigen is unknown. No base quality values were provided; no much bigger clone lies one nucleotide off.

A FACSAria II was used to sort memory CD4+ T cells, defined as single viable CD3+CD4+CD8-CD45RO+ cells. CMV serostatus was determined with a Roche Elecsys assay detecting serum IgG against CMV pp150, pp28, p38 and p52. Following thawing, total CD4+ T cells were enriched through positive selection using CD4 magnetic microbeads. Samples originated from another study that specifically interrogated the CD4+ T cell memory repertoire. Peripheral blood mononuclear cells were isolated and cryopreserved according to standard operating procedures, and serum was kept at -80 degrees C. The staining relied on CD3-PerCP (BW264/56), CD4-APC (RPA-T4), CD45RO-PE (UCHT1) and CD8-Pacific Orange (3B5) antibodies, and Sytox blue was used to exclude non-viable cells. What the research found in general, with its limitations: The results were interpreted as suggesting that the CMV-associated TCR signature is largely present in the CD4+ memory repertoire. Only CD4+CD45RO+ memory cells were sequenced, in contrast to the original study, which included naive and memory CD4+ and CD8+ populations. On the Belgian cohort, the classifier based on the original framework reached a median bootstrapped AUC of about 0.96, with a 95% CI of 0.76-1.00. Of over 150 previously reported CMV-associated TCRbeta sequences, 67 appeared in the CD4+ memory repertoires, each in one to five individuals. For CMV serostatus prediction, a median bootstrapped AUC of about 0.96 was reached with the original framework, and a median bootstrapped AUC of about 0.89 was reached with a US-trained random forest.

Genomic DNA was extracted from sorted cells with the Quick-DNA Microprep Kit. TCRbeta DNA was amplified with the immunoSEQ hsTCRbeta kit following the manufacturer's protocol. TCRbeta libraries were sequenced on an Illumina MiSeq instrument. On the study's bioinformatics: Following removal of out-of-frame sequences, some 2,200,000 distinct TCRbeta sequences were retained, with an average of about 63,000 per individual. Each individual was scored by the count of 150 or so previously reported CMV-associated TCRbeta sequences and the total productive distinct TCRbeta count. A beta-binomial model was reimplemented in Python, and scikit-learn random forests with default parameters were trained on US cohort data. Classifier performance on the Belgian cohort was summarized as median AUC with percentile confidence intervals calculated over 10,000 bootstrap iterations. This immuneACCESS table, as held by TCRdb, lists in-frame sequences with V and J called but not all clones. Of the missing ones, under half trace to an unresolved V gene in checked studies; the others have no known cause. Clonal size and the V and J genes are those of that table, whereas D and trimming came from the DNA. The table for this sample lists approximately 40,000 clones; roughly 79% of them were counted only once. Of the sample, about 0.6% falls within the top ten clones.

The receptor was isolated from an adult in good health and CMV-seronegative. Sequencing input: memory CD4+ T cells from blood. This receptor chain uses TRBV28 and TRBJ1-1, with no confidently assigned D gene. CDR3 reads: CASSLAGNTEAFF. The DNA sequence reads TGTGCCAGCAGTCTGGCGGGGAACACTGAAGCTTTCTTT. With the portions outside the CDR3 filled from the reference TRBV28 and TRBJ1-1 genes, the complete variable region becomes DVKVTQSSRYLVKRTGEKVFLECVQDMDHENMFWYRQDPGLGLRLIYFSYDVKMKEKGDIPEGYSVSREKKERFSLILESASTNQTSMYLCASSLAGNTEAFFGQGTRLTVV.